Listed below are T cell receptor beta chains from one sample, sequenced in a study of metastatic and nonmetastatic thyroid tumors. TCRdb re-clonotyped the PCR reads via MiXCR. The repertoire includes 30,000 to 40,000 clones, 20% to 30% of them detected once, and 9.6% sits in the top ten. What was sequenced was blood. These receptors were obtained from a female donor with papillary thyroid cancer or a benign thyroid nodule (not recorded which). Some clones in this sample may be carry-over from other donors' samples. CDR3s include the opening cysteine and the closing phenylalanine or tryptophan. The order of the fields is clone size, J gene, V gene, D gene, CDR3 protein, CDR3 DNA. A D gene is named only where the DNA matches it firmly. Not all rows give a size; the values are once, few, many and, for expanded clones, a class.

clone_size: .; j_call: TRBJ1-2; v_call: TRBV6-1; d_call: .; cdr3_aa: CASSEARVLERFFGYTF; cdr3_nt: TGTGCCAGCAGTGAAGCAAGGGTCCTGGAAAGGTTCTTTGGCTACACCTTC
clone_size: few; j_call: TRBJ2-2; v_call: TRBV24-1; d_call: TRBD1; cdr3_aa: CATSDGGQGLGELFF; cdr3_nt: TGTGCCACCAGTGATGGGGGACAGGGCCTCGGGGAGCTGTTTTTT
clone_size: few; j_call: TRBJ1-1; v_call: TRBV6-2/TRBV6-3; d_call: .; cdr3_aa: CASSSQGQAFF; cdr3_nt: TGTGCCAGCAGTTCACAGGGTCAAGCTTTCTTT
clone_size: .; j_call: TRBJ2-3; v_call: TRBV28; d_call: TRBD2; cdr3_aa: CASSRLAGGPCTDTQYF; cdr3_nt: TGTGCCAGCAGTCGACTAGCGGGGGGCCCCTGCACAGATACGCAGTATTTT
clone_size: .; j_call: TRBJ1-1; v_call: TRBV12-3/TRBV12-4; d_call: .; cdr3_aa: CASSSFTEAFF; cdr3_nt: TGTGCCAGCAGCTCTTTCACTGAAGCTTTCTTT
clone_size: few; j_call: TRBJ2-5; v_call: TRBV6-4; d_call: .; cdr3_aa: CASSEEGGQETKYF; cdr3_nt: TGTGCCAGCAGTGAAGAGGGGGGGCAGGAGACCAAGTACTTC
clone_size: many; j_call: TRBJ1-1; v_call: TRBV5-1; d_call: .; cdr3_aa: CASSLLDSTNTEAFF; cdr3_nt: TGCGCCAGCAGCCTCCTCGACAGTACGAACACTGAAGCTTTCTTT
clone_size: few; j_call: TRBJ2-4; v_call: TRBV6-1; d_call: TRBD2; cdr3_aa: CASTGGGLAAPLYF; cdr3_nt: TGTGCCAGCACCGGTGGGGGACTAGCGGCTCCCTTGTACTTC
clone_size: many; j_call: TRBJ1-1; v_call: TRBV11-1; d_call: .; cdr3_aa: CASSFNRGRETEAFF; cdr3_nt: TGTGCCAGCAGCTTTAATCGGGGCCGGGAGACTGAAGCTTTCTTT
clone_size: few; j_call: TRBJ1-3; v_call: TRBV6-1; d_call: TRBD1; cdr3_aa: CASSNPGGSGNTIYF; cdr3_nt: TGTGCTAGCAGTAACCCAGGGGGCTCTGGAAACACCATATATTTT
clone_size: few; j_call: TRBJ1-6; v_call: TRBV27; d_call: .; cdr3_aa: CASRLLEGRNSPLHF; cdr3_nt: TGTGCCAGCAGGCTATTGGAGGGCCGTAATTCACCCCTCCACTTT
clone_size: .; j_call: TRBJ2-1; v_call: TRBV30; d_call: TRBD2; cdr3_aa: CAWSGSGTSGTSYNEQFF; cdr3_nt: TGTGCCTGGAGTGGATCCGGGACTAGCGGAACCTCCTACAATGAGCAGTTCTTC
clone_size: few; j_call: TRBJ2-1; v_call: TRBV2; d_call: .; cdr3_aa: CASSEWGYGYNEQFF; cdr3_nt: TGTGCCAGCAGTGAATGGGGTTACGGCTACAATGAGCAGTTCTTC
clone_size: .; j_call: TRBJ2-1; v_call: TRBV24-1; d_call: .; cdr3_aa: CATSYYSLSEQFF; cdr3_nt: TGTGCCACCAGTTATTACTCTCTGTCTGAGCAGTTCTTC
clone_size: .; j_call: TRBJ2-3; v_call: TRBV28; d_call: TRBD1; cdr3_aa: CASSETAGTGMQPQYF; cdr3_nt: TGTGCCAGCAGCGAGACCGCCGGGACAGGCATGCAGCCCCAGTATTTT
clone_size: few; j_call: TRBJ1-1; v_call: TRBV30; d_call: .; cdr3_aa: CAWSVFIVNSGRMNTEAFF; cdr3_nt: TGTGCCTGGAGTGTTTTCATCGTCAACAGTGGCCGCATGAACACTGAAGCTTTCTTT
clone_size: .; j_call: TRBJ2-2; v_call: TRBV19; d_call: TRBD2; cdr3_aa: CASSILAGGANTGELFF; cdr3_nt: TGTGCCAGTAGTATCCTCGCGGGAGGAGCGAACACCGGGGAGCTGTTTTTT
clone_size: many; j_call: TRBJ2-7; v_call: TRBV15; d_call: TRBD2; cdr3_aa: CATSTRRAGGYEQYF; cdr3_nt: TGTGCCACCAGCACCAGGAGAGCGGGAGGCTACGAGCAGTACTTC
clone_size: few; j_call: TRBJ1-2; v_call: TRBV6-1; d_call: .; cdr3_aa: CASQGRANYGGYTF; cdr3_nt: TGTGCCAGTCAGGGCAGGGCGAACTATGGTGGCTACACCTTC
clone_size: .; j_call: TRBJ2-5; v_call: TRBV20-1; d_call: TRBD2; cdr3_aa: CSARDSGSGETQYF; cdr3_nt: TGCAGTGCTAGAGATAGCGGGAGTGGGGAGACCCAGTACTTC
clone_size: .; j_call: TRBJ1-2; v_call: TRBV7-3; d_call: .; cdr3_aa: CASSLDGNYGYTF; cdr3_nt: TGTGCCAGCAGCTTGGACGGAAACTATGGCTACACCTTC
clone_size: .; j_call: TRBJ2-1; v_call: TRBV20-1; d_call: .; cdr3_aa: CSKPNYNEQFF; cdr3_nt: TGCAGTAAGCCAAATTACAATGAGCAGTTCTTC
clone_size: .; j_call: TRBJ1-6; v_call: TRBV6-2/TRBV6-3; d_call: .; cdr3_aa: CASRTRGNSPLHF; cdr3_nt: TGTGCCAGCAGGACCAGGGGTAATTCACCCCTCCACTTT
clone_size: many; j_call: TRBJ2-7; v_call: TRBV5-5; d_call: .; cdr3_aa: CASSFEGSKYYEQYF; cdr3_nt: TGTGCCAGCAGCTTTGAGGGTTCGAAGTACTACGAGCAGTACTTC
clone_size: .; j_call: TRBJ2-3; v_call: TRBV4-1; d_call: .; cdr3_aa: CVSSQDPNLGGFTDTQYF; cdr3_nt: TGCGTCAGCAGCCAAGATCCGAATTTAGGTGGTTTCACAGATACGCAGTATTTT
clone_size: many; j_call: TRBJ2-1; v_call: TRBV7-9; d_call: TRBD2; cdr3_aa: CASSSPPGGSSYNEQFF; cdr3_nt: TGTGCCAGCAGCTCCCCCCCGGGCGGGAGCTCCTACAATGAGCAGTTCTTC
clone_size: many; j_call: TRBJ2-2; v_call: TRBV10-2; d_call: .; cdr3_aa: CASYRANTGELFF; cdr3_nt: TGCGCCAGCTACAGGGCCAACACCGGGGAGCTGTTTTTT
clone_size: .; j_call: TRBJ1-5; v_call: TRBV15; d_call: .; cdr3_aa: CATSRGGSRGNQPQHF; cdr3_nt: TGTGCCACCAGCAGAGGAGGCTCACGGGGGAATCAACCCCAGCATTTT
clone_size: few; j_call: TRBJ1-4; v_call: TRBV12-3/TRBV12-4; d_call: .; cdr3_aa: CASSPVSSNEKLFF; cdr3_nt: TGTGCCAGCAGCCCCGTCTCTTCTAATGAAAAACTGTTTTTT
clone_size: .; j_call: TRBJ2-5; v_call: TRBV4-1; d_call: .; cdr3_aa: CSSSQEARGTRVKETQYF; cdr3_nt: TGCTCCAGCAGCCAAGAGGCCCGGGGTACCCGGGTAAAAGAGACCCAGTACTTC
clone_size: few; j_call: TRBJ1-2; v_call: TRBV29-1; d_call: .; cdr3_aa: CSVVGGSWGYTF; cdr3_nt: TGCAGCGTTGTAGGTGGAAGTTGGGGCTACACCTTC
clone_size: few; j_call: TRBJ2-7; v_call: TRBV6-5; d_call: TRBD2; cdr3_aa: CASSLFGGSPHEQYF; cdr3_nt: TGTGCCAGCAGTTTGTTCGGCGGGAGCCCCCACGAGCAGTACTTC
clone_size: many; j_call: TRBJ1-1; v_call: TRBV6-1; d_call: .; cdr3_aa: CASTGRTEAFF; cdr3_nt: TGTGCCAGTACAGGGCGCACTGAAGCTTTCTTT
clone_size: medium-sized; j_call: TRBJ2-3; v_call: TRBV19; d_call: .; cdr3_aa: CASGVLGTDTQYF; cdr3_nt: TGTGCCAGTGGGGTGCTGGGCACAGATACGCAGTATTTT